This T cell receptor (beta chain) emerged from a study of radiotherapy plus CTLA-4 blockade in lung cancer. About the research overall: Disease control was achieved by over 30% of patients, and objective responses by around 17%. Points from the study as a whole: Researchers report tumor-derived TCR clones expanding in blood after radiotherapy plus ipilimumab.

Germline-derived CDR1 and CDR2 are SGHNT and YYREEE (reference sequence). Trimming at V came to 0 bases and at J to 0 bases, leaving 3 bases not matched to a gene. The CDR3 length is 16 residues. For this clone: Its target is not known.

Sequencing used immunoSEQ multiplex PCR; TCRdb keeps in-frame clones, though not all of them. The sample carries more than 40,000 clones, about two thirds recorded once. This specimen was peripheral blood, taken from a patient treated with radiotherapy plus ipilimumab. This chain connects TRBV5-4 to TRBJ1-1; 9 bases line up with TRBD1. The TCR comes from a human donor with non-small cell lung cancer who had a partial response to radiotherapy plus ipilimumab. CDR3 DNA: TGTGCCAGCAGCTTGGCAGGGACAGGGATGAACACTGAAGCTTTCTTT. Residues: CASSLAGTGMNTEAFF.